This TCR beta chain was profiled in a study of cytomegalovirus exposure and HLA in healthy donors. Whole-study context: For the approximately 360 genotyped donors, roughly 80% fell within the Caucasian-associated ancestry cluster.

General study findings and limits: Near-uniform donor sequencing depth was presumed by presence/absence analyses. Among TCR beta chains of equal frequency, HLA-associated ones were more clonally expanded in a later analysis. The study found most TCR sequences rare, yet found some public TCRs in many donors.

As regards this clone: Its antigen is still unknown.

Trimming left V 1 base short and J 2 bases short, with 8 bases between. Germline CDR1 KGHSH, CDR2 LQKENI. The CDR3 loop spans 15 amino acids. The PCR was carried out with 60 Vbeta primers and 13 Jbeta primers. The method was immunoSEQ multiplex PCR; TCRdb's version includes in-frame clones alone and lacks a portion of them. The data contain around 100,000 clones, 60% to 85% of them seen just once; the ten biggest clones take up approximately 5%. This chain links TRBV18 with TRBJ2-2, with D tentatively TRBD1 (6 bases). This TCR came from a woman aged 18-29 years in good health and CMV-seropositive. The sequencing sample was made of PBMCs. In nucleotides, the CDR3 is TGTGCCAGCTCACCACGGGGGCGAAACACCGGGGAGCTGTTTTTT. Translating it yields CASSPRGRNTGELFF.